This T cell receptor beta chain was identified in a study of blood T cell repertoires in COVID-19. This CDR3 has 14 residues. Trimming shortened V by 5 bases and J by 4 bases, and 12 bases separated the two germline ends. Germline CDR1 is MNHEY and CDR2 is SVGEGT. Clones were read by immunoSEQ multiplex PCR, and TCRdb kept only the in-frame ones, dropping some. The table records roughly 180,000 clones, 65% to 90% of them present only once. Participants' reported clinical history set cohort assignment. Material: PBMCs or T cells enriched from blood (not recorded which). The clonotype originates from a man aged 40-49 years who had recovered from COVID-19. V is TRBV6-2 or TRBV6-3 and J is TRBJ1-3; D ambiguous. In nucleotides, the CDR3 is TGTGCCAGCAGTAGGTGGACTCTCGGAAACACCATATATTTT. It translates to CASSRWTLGNTIYF.